These 10 T cell receptor beta chains came from one sample sequenced in a study of blood T cell repertoires in COVID-19. TCRdb's table, derived via immunoSEQ multiplex PCR, lists solely in-frame clones and lacks some. In the table there are roughly 67,000 clones, roughly 84% of which are singletons. The sequenced sample consisted of peripheral blood. The source of these receptors is a man between 50 and 59 years old with acute or convalescent COVID-19.

The gene calls are TRBV5-1 and TRBJ2-2; 7 bases are a match to TRBD1. V lost 3 bases to trimming and J lost 0 bases; unmatched junction nucleotides: 11. From germline, CDR1 is SGHRS and CDR2 YFSETQ. The CDR3 contains 18 residues. CDR3 bases: TGCGCCAGCAGCTCTAACACAGGGGTCAGGACGAACACCGGGGAGCTGTTTTTT. Encoded protein: CASSSNTGVRTNTGELFF.

The rearrangement links TRBV6-5 to TRBJ2-5, with D possibly being TRBD2 (5 bases). CDR1 is MNHEY and CDR2 is SVGAGI in the germline V gene. This CDR3 has 14 residues. V lost 8 bases and J 7 bases, leaving 20 bases between the germline ends. The CDR3 nucleotides are TGTGCCAGCGCTTTATCCGAGCGGTGGGGGACCCAGTACTTC. This translates into CASALSERWGTQYF.

This clone was seen a single time. The chain recombines TRBV28 with TRBJ2-6, with a tentative D call TRBD1 (5 bases). Trimming removed 2 bases from V and 1 base from J, with 9 bases in between. Germline loops: CDR1 MDHEN, CDR2 SYDVKM. CDR3 length: 16 residues. Here the CDR3 reads CASSLLRASGANVLTF. In DNA form, the CDR3 reads TGTGCCAGCAGTTTACTCAGGGCGTCTGGGGCCAACGTCCTGACTTTC. Combining the CDR3 with reference TRBV28 and TRBJ2-6 gives the whole variable domain DVKVTQSSRYLVKRTGEKVFLECVQDMDHENMFWYRQDPGLGLRLIYFSYDVKMKEKGDIPEGYSVSREKKERFSLILESASTNQTSMYLCASSLLRASGANVLTFGAGSRLTVL.

This clone showed up just once. The J gene is TRBJ2-7, the V gene TRBV7-9, with 7 positions matching TRBD1. The CDR3 contains 15 residues. V gave up 5 bases and J gave up 2 bases; unmatched junction bases: 9. Germline lookup yields CDR1 SEHNR and CDR2 FQNEAQ (reference sequence). CDR3 region: CASSPRTGTAYEQYF. The CDR3 nucleotides are TGTGCCAGCAGCCCCCGGACCGGGACAGCCTACGAGCAGTACTTC.

Regarding this clone: The junction shows a germline mismatch at one end, possibly a read error. V gene TRBV10-3 combines with J gene TRBJ2-1, with 16 bases that match TRBD2. The CDR3 has 18 amino acids. The germline CDR1 and CDR2 sequences are ENHRY and SYGVKD. The CDR3 DNA sequence: TGTGCCATCACCTTCATTCCGGGACTAGCGGGAGGGCCCAGGGGCAAAGTCTTC. It yields the protein CAITFIPGLAGGPRGKVF.

J is TRBJ1-5 and V is TRBV2; 7 positions agree with TRBD1. The CDR3 is 13 amino acids. Per the germline V gene, CDR1 is SNHLY and CDR2 is FYNNEI. The V and J ends lost 11 bases and 6 bases, in that order; junction bases with no gene match: 10. CDR3 nucleotide sequence: TGTGCCGGGGGGCAGGGGGGAGCTCAGCCCCAGCATTTT. Protein sequence: CAGGQGGAQPQHF.

The chain is built from TRBV3-1 (or the pseudogene TRBV3-2) and TRBJ2-2, with TRBD2 matching 10 bases. In germline, CDR1 is LGHDT, CDR2 YNNKEL (reference sequence). There are 14 residues in the CDR3. The V gene end was trimmed by 10 bases and the J gene end by 1 base; junction bases not matched to a gene: 3. The CDR3 protein is CATLAGVNTGELFF. CDR3 nucleotide sequence: TGTGCCACTCTAGCGGGGGTGAACACCGGGGAGCTGTTTTTT.

The rearrangement joins TRBV30 to TRBJ1-6, with a weak D call TRBD1 (5 bases). This CDR3 is 14 amino acids long. Trimming removed 5 bases from V and 7 bases from J, with 15 bases in between. CDR1 and CDR2 (germline): GTSNPN, SVGIG (reference sequence). As DNA, the CDR3 is TGTGCCTGGTATGGGGGGTATTCGAATTCACCCCTCCACTTT. Translated, it gives CAWYGGYSNSPLHF.

The rearrangement links TRBV28 to TRBJ1-6, with 10 bases matching TRBD1. The CDR3 has 19 residues. V shed 3 bases and J 9 bases; nucleotides not matched to a gene: 17. Germline CDR1 MDHEN, CDR2 SYDVKM. This CDR3 is CASSFIRDRGGGGRSPLHF. In DNA form, the CDR3 reads TGTGCCAGCAGTTTCATCCGGGACAGGGGTGGGGGAGGACGTTCACCCCTCCACTTT. The variable domain in full, completed from reference TRBV28 and TRBJ1-6, reads DVKVTQSSRYLVKRTGEKVFLECVQDMDHENMFWYRQDPGLGLRLIYFSYDVKMKEKGDIPEGYSVSREKKERFSLILESASTNQTSMYLCASSFIRDRGGGGRSPLHFGNGTRLTVT.

In its sample, this clone was seen a few times. V is TRBV12-3 or TRBV12-4 and J is TRBJ1-4, with D uncertain. This CDR3 region has 13 residues. The V end lost 2 bases, the J end lost 3 bases, and 4 bases lay between the germline ends. In DNA, the CDR3 is TGTGCCAGCAGTTTAATAGCTAATGAAAAACTGTTTTTT. This encodes CASSLIANEKLFF.